This entry lists 9 T cell receptor beta chains sequenced from one sample in a study of Graves' ophthalmopathy and Graves' hyperthyroidism. From RNA, the CDR3 regions of TCR beta chains were amplified and sequenced. A first-round RT-PCR used HTBI primers, followed by a second-round multiplex PCR. TCRdb re-analysed the multiplex PCR reads in MiXCR, keeping a single row per CDR3 protein. This sample yields roughly 1.1 million distinct CDR3 sequences, of which about 36% are seen a single time; around 10% belongs to the top ten. The sequenced material came from peripheral blood or thyroid tissue (not recorded which). The receptors were gathered from an adult man with Graves' hyperthyroidism.

The sample holds many counts of this clonotype. The chain carries TRBV20-1 and TRBJ1-4, with 7 bases fitting TRBD1. V was clipped by 5 bases and J by 6 bases; unmatched bases: 6. The germline V gene has CDR1 DFQATT and CDR2 SNEGSKA (reference sequence). The CDR3 covers 13 residues. The CDR3 DNA sequence: TGCAGTGCTCAGGGGGACGTGGATGAAAAACTGTTTTTT. Encoded protein: CSAQGDVDEKLFF.

This clonotype has a count of ten or more. This chain links TRBV12-3 or TRBV12-4 with TRBJ1-5; 8 nucleotides line up with TRBD1. V lost 6 bases to trimming and J lost 1 base; unmatched junction nucleotides: 5. The CDR3 extends over 15 amino acids. The CDR3 region has the DNA TGTGCCAGCAGACCAGGGGGCTCGAGCAATCAGCCCCAGCATTTT. Its protein is CASRPGGSSNQPQHF.

The table lists this clonotype with many counts. The chain couples TRBV12-3 or TRBV12-4 to TRBJ1-6; D not resolved. V lost 5 bases and J 1 base, leaving 6 bases between the germline ends. The CDR3 is 14 amino acids. The CDR3 sequence is CASSRRSYNSPLHF. As DNA, the CDR3 is TGTGCCAGCAGTCGGAGGTCCTATAATTCACCCCTCCACTTT.

This clonotype appeared many times. The V gene is TRBV7-9, the J gene TRBJ1-5; TRBD1 aligns across 7 bases. The CDR3 contains 16 residues. The germline gives CDR1 SEHNR, CDR2 FQNEAQ (reference sequence). The J segment lost 1 base and the V segment lost 5 bases, leaving 8 bases of the junction unmatched. CDR3 nucleotides: TGTGCCAGCAGCGGAACAGGGGAAGGAAGCAATCAGCCCCAGCATTTT. This gives the protein CASSGTGEGSNQPQHF.

This clonotype was counted only a few times. The rearrangement links TRBV6-5 to TRBJ2-5; D is ambiguous. The germline V gene encodes CDR1 MNHEY and CDR2 SVGAGI. This CDR3 is built from 13 residues. Trimming took off 8 bases at V and 3 bases at J, with 13 bases between the two ends. This chain's CDR3 is CASQKDGEETQYF. The CDR3 DNA sequence: TGTGCCAGCCAAAAGGACGGAGAAGAGACCCAGTACTTC.

A remark on this clonotype: A far larger clone is one nucleotide away, so this likely arose from a read error. The chain joins TRBV7-2 to TRBJ1-3; TRBD1 might be the D (6 bases). Germline V gene lookup returns CDR1 SGHTA and CDR2 FQGNSA. This CDR3 has 14 amino acids. This CDR3 is CAGSSTGTGNTIYF. The CDR3 DNA reads TGTGCCGGCAGCTCGACAGGAACGGGAAACACCATATATTTT.

DNA of the CDR3: TGTGCCAGCTCACCACGTCCTAGCGGCGCCCAAGAGACCCAGTACTTC. Amino acid sequence: CASSPRPSGAQETQYF. The J gene is TRBJ2-5, the V gene TRBV18, with 7 bases identical to TRBD2. With V trimmed by 1 base and J by 1 base, 6 bases remained unmatched. CDR1 KGHSH and CDR2 LQKENI come from the germline V gene. The CDR3 extends over 16 amino acids.

This clonotype showed up just once. The gene calls are TRBV2 and TRBJ1-5; 10 positions agree with TRBD1. Per the germline V gene, CDR1 is SNHLY and CDR2 is FYNNEI. There are 14 residues in the CDR3. The V gene end was trimmed by 8 bases and the J gene end by 3 bases; junction bases not matched to a gene: 4. This CDR3 reads CASQDRGVNQPQHF. CDR3 nucleotide sequence: TGTGCCAGCCAGGACAGGGGGGTCAATCAGCCCCAGCATTTT.

This clonotype has at least ten counts. V is TRBV19 and J is TRBJ2-2; D call uncertain. Germline V lookup: CDR1 LNHDA, CDR2 SQIVND (reference sequence). Trimming removed 2 bases at V and 7 bases at J, with 11 bases between. CDR3 length: 14 amino acids. The CDR3: CASSILRMGGELFF. The CDR3 DNA sequence: TGTGCCAGTAGTATACTCCGCATGGGCGGGGAGCTGTTTTTT.